A selection of T cell receptor beta chains follows, all from one sample in a study of T cells in Graves' hyperthyroidism and ophthalmopathy. TCRdb processed the multiplex PCR reads anew with MiXCR; each CDR3 protein has one entry. In the table there are roughly 300,000 distinct CDR3 sequences, 15% to 20% of which are singletons. Material for sequencing was blood. Receptors were obtained from a woman between 50 and 59 years old with Graves' hyperthyroidism. The CDR3 runs from the conserved cysteine through the conserved F or W. The order of the fields is J gene, V gene, CDR3 protein.

>TRBJ1-1|TRBV13
CASSTSGGGTEAFF
>TRBJ1-1|TRBV6-2/TRBV6-3
CASSYSYPNTEAFF
>TRBJ1-1|TRBV5-6
CASSSPWVNEAFF
>TRBJ2-2|TRBV2
CASSGQRTGELFF
>TRBJ2-1|TRBV7-3
CASSPGGAYNEQFF
>TRBJ2-7|TRBV6-1
CASSLSERGSYEQYF
>TRBJ1-1|TRBV3-1
CASSRYEGHTEAFF
>TRBJ2-1|TRBV18
CASSPQGSRHEQFF
>TRBJ1-2|TRBV2
CASRDRDSHGYTF
>TRBJ2-1|TRBV7-3
CASSGGTSGSPYNEQFF
>TRBJ2-2|TRBV7-9
CASNLGVSRANTGELFF
>TRBJ1-3|TRBV18
CASSPGVGTGSGNTIYF
>TRBJ2-1|TRBV7-3
CASSPYGGAYNEQFF
>TRBJ2-1|TRBV7-2
CASSLTSGTSSYNEQFF
>TRBJ2-2|TRBV20-1
CSARDPSPGELFF
>TRBJ1-6|TRBV30
CAWSRTSPLHF
>TRBJ1-6|TRBV20-1
CSARLGSNSPLHF
>TRBJ1-4|TRBV7-2
CASSLVRGRGRTNEKLFF
>TRBJ2-1|TRBV5-1
CASSAGGLRDEQFF
>TRBJ2-3|TRBV19
CASRGHGAWESDTQYF
>TRBJ2-7|TRBV10-3
CAISESGLAEGEQYF
>TRBJ2-7|TRBV28
CASSPQDYPRVAEQYF
>TRBJ2-6|TRBV3-1
CASSQDVSPRGANVLTF
>TRBJ1-4|TRBV18
CASSPEGQPQLEKLFF
>TRBJ2-1|TRBV28
CASSAGASDSYNEQFF
>TRBJ2-3|TRBV3-1
CASSPGTSGPSTDTQYF
>TRBJ2-3|TRBV6-1
CASSDRLAGGVDTQYF
>TRBJ1-1|TRBV28
CASSRGDMNTEAFF
>TRBJ1-2|TRBV6-1
CASSVAEGSWYGYTF
>TRBJ1-1|TRBV20-1
CSARAGTPNTEAFF
>TRBJ1-2|TRBV5-1
CASSRETDSNYGYTF
>TRBJ2-5|TRBV11-2
CASSFARRPRGLAAQETQYF
>TRBJ2-3|TRBV4-1
CASSHGTSGGSGHTQYF
>TRBJ2-1|TRBV6-1
CASSEMRDEQFF
>TRBJ2-7|TRBV7-2
CTSSFSGEQYF
>TRBJ2-5|TRBV20-1
CSARVAGVVETQYF
>TRBJ1-1|TRBV11-2
CASSLTGAPNTEAFF
>TRBJ1-1|TRBV5-6
CASRPNTGQNTEAFF
>TRBJ1-3|TRBV3-1
CASSQGLGQNGNTIYF
>TRBJ2-5|TRBV11-2
CASSLAAVTAETQYF
>TRBJ2-4|TRBV11-2
CASSFQGRNIQYF
>TRBJ2-1|TRBV5-1
CASSRTMVVASYNEQFF
>TRBJ2-1|TRBV6-1
CASRVDRYNGEQFF
>TRBJ2-1|TRBV27
CASGDPGQQNEQFF
>TRBJ2-5|TRBV16
CASSPNFEGGTQYF